This TCR beta chain appears in the sequencing data of a study of spatial heterogeneity in lung cancer. For the study at large: A unique TCR and UMI combination showed up more than ten times in raw reads, on average. General observations from the study: How many expanded intratumoral alpha and beta TCRs were present tracked the tumor mutation count, which was a count of nonsynonymous mutations.

After removal of 4 bases from V and 5 bases from J, the junction contained 8 bases not matched to a gene. Germline V gene sequence: CDR1 KGHSH, CDR2 LQKENI. This CDR3 is 16 amino acids long. The time point denotes: sample taken at primary tumor resection. Without sorting, whole RNA was sequenced from tumor, nontumor lung or frozen PBMC. A distinct unique molecular identifier was carried by each TCR cDNA molecule. TCRdb processed the 5' RACE reads anew with MiXCR; each CDR3 protein has one entry. This table has approximately 15,000 distinct CDR3 sequences, about 4.8% appearing once. In its sample, this clonotype was seen many times. No antigen is known for it.

Specimen: lung tumor tissue, collected at surgery. The rearrangement uses TRBV18 and TRBJ2-1, with 10 bases fitting TRBD2. This TCR derives from a female donor with early-stage non-small cell lung cancer. The CDR3 DNA follows: TGTGCCAGCTCACAAAATACCGGGACTAGCGACAATGAGCAGTTCTTC. This sequence encodes CASSQNTGTSDNEQFF. The whole variable domain, filled in from reference TRBV18 and TRBJ2-1, reads NAGVMQNPRHLVRRRGQEARLRCSPMKGHSHVYWYRQLPEEGLKFMVYLQKENIIDESGMPKERFSAEFPKEGPSILRIQQVVRGDSAAYFCASSQNTGTSDNEQFFGPGTRLTVL.